Given below is one T cell receptor (beta chain) in context. Its antigen remains unknown. The investigators reverse transcribed all of the isolated RNA, so they sequenced expressed TCRB transcripts. The table came from immunoSEQ multiplex PCR; TCRdb's copy has only in-frame clones and leaves some out. The sample has around 500,000 clones, around 10% seen once. The record originates from a study of beta chain features in type 1 diabetes. Study results and caveats: More deletions and fewer insertions at VDJ junctions were found in patients with type 1 diabetes. All four CD4+ subsets of Type 1 diabetes patients contained TCRB CDR3s that were moderately but significantly shorter. These data did not resolve whether HLA type affects TCRB rearrangement.

Sorted populations all exceeded 95% purity. Germline V CDR1 and CDR2: SGHVS, FQNEAQ. The CDR3 covers 13 residues. V was pared by 3 bases and J by 3 bases, with 1 base of the junction left unmatched. This TCR was sampled from a young woman in good health. Sequenced: naive CD4+ T cells from blood. The rearrangement uses TRBV7-8 and TRBJ2-5; 7 bases align to TRBD1. CDR3 region: CASSFDREETQYF. CDR3 bases: TGTGCCAGCAGCTTCGACAGGGAAGAGACCCAGTACTTC.